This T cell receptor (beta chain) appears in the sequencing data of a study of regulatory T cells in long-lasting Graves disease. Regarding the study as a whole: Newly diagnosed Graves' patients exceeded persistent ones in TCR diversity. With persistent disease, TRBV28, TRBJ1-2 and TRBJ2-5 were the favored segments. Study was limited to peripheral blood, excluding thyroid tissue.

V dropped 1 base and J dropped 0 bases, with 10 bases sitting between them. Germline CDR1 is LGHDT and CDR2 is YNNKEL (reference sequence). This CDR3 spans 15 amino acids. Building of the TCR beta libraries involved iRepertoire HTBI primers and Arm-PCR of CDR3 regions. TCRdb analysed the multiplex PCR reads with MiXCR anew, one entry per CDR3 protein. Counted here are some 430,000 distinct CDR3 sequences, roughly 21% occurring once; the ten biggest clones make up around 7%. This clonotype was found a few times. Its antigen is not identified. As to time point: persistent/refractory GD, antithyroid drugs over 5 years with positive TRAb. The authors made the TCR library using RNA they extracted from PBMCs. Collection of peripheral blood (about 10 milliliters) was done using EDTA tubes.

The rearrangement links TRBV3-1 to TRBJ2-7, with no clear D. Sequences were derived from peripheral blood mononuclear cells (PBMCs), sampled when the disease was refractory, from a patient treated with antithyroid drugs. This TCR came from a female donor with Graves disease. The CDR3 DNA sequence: TGTGCCAGCAGCCAAGGTGGCCTTAGCTCCTACGAGCAGTACTTC. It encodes CASSQGGLSSYEQYF.